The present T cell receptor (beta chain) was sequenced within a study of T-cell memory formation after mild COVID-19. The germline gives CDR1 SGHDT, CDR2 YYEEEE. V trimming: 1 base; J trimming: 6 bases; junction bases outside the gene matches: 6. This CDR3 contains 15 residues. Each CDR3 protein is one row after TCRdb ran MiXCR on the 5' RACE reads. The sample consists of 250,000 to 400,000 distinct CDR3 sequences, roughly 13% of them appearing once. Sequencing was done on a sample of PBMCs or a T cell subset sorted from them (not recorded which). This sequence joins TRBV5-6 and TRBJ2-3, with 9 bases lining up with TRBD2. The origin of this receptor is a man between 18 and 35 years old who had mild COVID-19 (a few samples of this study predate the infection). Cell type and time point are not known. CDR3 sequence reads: CASSLLAGIVDTQYF. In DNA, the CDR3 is TGTGCCAGCAGCTTGCTAGCGGGGATTGTGGATACGCAGTATTTT.